One sample yielded the 15 T cell receptor beta chains listed below, sequenced in a study of T cells in narcolepsy. Using immunoSEQ multiplex PCR, the repertoire was profiled, and TCRdb retains in-frame clones only, with some absent. The sample has approximately 25,000 clones, around 83% seen once. The sample comprised CD45RA- memory CD4+ T cells from PBMCs. These receptors were collected from a human donor with narcolepsy.

CDR3 sequence: CSVEYGVLNTEAFF. In DNA, the CDR3 is TGCAGCGTTGAATACGGGGTTTTGAACACTGAAGCTTTCTTT. The chain combines TRBV29-1 with TRBJ1-1, with no clear D. The germline gives CDR1 SQVTM, CDR2 ANQGSEA. This CDR3 region has 14 residues. V dropped 2 bases and J dropped 0 bases, with 10 bases sitting between them.

V and J are TRBV19 and TRBJ1-2, with unresolved D. CDR3 length equals 13 residues. The germline V and J ends were trimmed by 10 bases and 4 bases, with 16 bases remaining between them. Germline values: CDR1 LNHDA, CDR2 SQIVND (reference sequence). DNA for the CDR3: TGTGCCACCTCTCGGGCGGAGGTCTATGGCTACACCTTC. It is translated as CATSRAEVYGYTF.

The chain has TRBV19 and TRBJ1-2; possible D gene TRBD1, 5 bases. This CDR3 has 13 amino acids. The germline CDR1 and CDR2 sequences are LNHDA and SQIVND (reference sequence). Trimming cost V 6 bases and J 8 bases, with 16 bases left between them. CDR3 DNA: TGTGCCAGTAGGGACTTCCAGGGAAAGGGCTACACCTTC. Its translation: CASRDFQGKGYTF.

This sequence joins TRBV6-6 and TRBJ1-5; the D is unclear. V lost 7 bases and J lost 3, with 13 bases in between. The CDR3 has 14 residues. Germline CDR1 MNHNY, CDR2 SVGAGI (reference sequence). The DNA of the CDR3 is TGTGCCAGCAAGCGTACGGACGTCAATCAGCCCCAGCATTTT. Translation: CASKRTDVNQPQHF.

V usage is TRBV19 and J usage is TRBJ2-2; a possible D gene is TRBD1 (6 bases). Germline CDR1 reads LNHDA; CDR2 reads SQIVND (reference sequence). The length of the CDR3 is 14 residues. V lost 5 bases to trimming and J lost 4 bases, with 11 bases between them. CDR3 in amino acids: CASSVQGGTGELFF. The CDR3 DNA sequence: TGTGCCAGTAGTGTACAGGGTGGCACCGGGGAGCTGTTTTTT.

CDR3 nucleotides: TGTGCCAGCAGCAAAGAGGGACAGATCTCTGGGGCCAACGTCCTGACTTTC. This translates into CASSKEGQISGANVLTF. This chain links TRBV11-3 with TRBJ2-6; 7 positions match TRBD1. The CDR3 consists of 17 residues. The germline V gene has CDR1 SGHNT and CDR2 YENEEA. The V and J ends lost 5 bases and 0 bases, in that order; junction bases with no gene match: 7.

The chain recombines TRBV9 with TRBJ1-2; 7 nucleotides match TRBD1. CDR1 is SGDLS and CDR2 is YYNGEE in the germline V gene. CDR3 length: 15 amino acids. The ends lost 0 bases at V and 3 bases at J; junction bases unmatched: 5. As DNA, the CDR3 is TGTGCCAGCAGCGTAGAGGCCAGGGGGGACTATGGCTACACCTTC. This codes for CASSVEARGDYGYTF.

The chain employs TRBV19 and TRBJ1-1; D gene ambiguous. Trimming cost V 7 bases and J 1 base, with 13 bases left between them. CDR1 and CDR2 from the germline V gene are LNHDA and SQIVND (reference sequence). The CDR3 length is 14 residues. CDR3 residues: CASTTGRPNTEAFF. CDR3 in DNA: TGTGCCAGTACCACCGGACGGCCGAACACTGAAGCTTTCTTT.

J is TRBJ2-3 and V is TRBV2; 11 bases match TRBD1. V was pared by 7 bases and J by 6 bases, with 6 bases of the junction left unmatched. CDR3 size: 14 residues. Germline CDR1 is SNHLY and CDR2 is FYNNEI. In nucleotides, the CDR3 is TGTGCCAGCACCGCGGGACAGGGGGTGGATACGCAGTATTTT. Residues: CASTAGQGVDTQYF. The full variable domain, with the rest looked up from reference TRBV2 and TRBJ2-3, is EPEVTQTPSHQVTQMGQEVILRCVPISNHLYFYWYRQILGQKVEFLVSFYNNEISEKSEIFDDQFSVERPDGSNFTLKIRSTKLEDSAMYFCASTAGQGVDTQYFGPGTRLTVL.

The rearrangement joins TRBV5-5 to TRBJ2-5, with TRBD2 matching 12 bases. Per the germline V gene, CDR1 is SGHKS and CDR2 is YYEKEE (reference sequence). The CDR3 has 18 amino acids. With V trimmed by 4 bases and J by 9 bases, 19 bases remained unmatched. The CDR3 is CASSAPGLAGPLPRAQYF. CDR3 DNA: TGTGCCAGCAGCGCCCCGGGACTAGCGGGCCCTCTGCCCCGGGCCCAGTACTTC.

The chain carries TRBV5-8 and TRBJ2-6; no clear D gene. Germline lookup yields CDR1 SGHTS and CDR2 YDEGEE. The V end lost 5 bases, the J end lost 0 bases, and 6 bases lay between the germline ends. The CDR3 is 14 residues long. CDR3 bases: TGTGCCAGCAGGGGTCTCTCTGGGGCCAACGTCCTGACTTTC. Translating it yields CASRGLSGANVLTF.

V gene TRBV4-2 combines with J gene TRBJ2-7; TRBD2 matches at 8 bases. Looked up from germline, CDR1 is LGHNA and CDR2 is YNFKEQ. The CDR3 has 16 amino acids. V dropped 0 bases and J dropped 3; count of bases not matched to a gene: 7. CDR3 nucleotides: TGTGCCAGCAGCCAAGATCTGTCGGGGGGGCTCTACGAGCAGTACTTC. Protein: CASSQDLSGGLYEQYF.

CDR3 nucleotide sequence: TGTGCCAGTGGATCCCTGCCAGATACGCAGTATTTT. Translating gives CASGSLPDTQYF. The J gene is TRBJ2-3, the V gene TRBV19; D gene unclear. Trimming stripped 8 bases from V and 4 bases from J, with 10 bases between. The V gene's germline CDR1 is LNHDA and CDR2 SQIVND (reference sequence). CDR3 length: 12 amino acids.

This clone has only one observation. The chain couples TRBV11-2 to TRBJ1-2; tentatively, D is TRBD1 (5 bases). CDR3 length equals 13 residues. In germline, CDR1 is SGHAT, CDR2 FQNNGV. V lost 5 bases and J 4 bases, leaving 11 bases between the germline ends. CDR3 nucleotide sequence: TGTGCCAGCAGCCCCACGGGGCTCTATGGCTACACCTTC. Translation: CASSPTGLYGYTF. Full variable domain (outside the CDR3, taken from reference TRBV11-2 and TRBJ1-2): EAGVAQSPRYKIIEKRQSVAFWCNPISGHATLYWYQQILGQGPKLLIQFQNNGVVDDSQLPKDRFSAERLKGVDSTLKIQPAKLEDSAVYLCASSPTGLYGYTFGSGTRLTVV.

This clone was detected once. The rearrangement uses TRBV7-2 and TRBJ2-1, with D maybe TRBD1 (5 bases). This CDR3 is 15 amino acids long. The V end was cut by 4 bases, the J end by 0 bases, with 10 bases between. The germline V gene has CDR1 SGHTA and CDR2 FQGNSA. The CDR3 loop is CASSSTEISYNEQFF. The CDR3 region has the DNA TGTGCCAGCAGCTCGACAGAAATCTCCTACAATGAGCAGTTCTTC.